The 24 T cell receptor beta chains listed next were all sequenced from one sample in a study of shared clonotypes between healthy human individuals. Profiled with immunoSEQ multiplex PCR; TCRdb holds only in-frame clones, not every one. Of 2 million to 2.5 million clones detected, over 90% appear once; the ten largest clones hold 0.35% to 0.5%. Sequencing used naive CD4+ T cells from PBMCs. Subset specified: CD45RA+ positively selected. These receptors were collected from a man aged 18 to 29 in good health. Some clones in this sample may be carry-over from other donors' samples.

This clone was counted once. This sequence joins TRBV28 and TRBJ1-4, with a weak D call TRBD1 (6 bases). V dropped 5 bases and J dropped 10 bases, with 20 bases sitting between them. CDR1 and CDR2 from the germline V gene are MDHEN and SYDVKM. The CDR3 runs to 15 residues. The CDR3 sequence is CASSPTGALLGKLFF. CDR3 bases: TGTGCCAGCAGTCCTACGGGGGCTCTTTTAGGAAAACTGTTTTTT.

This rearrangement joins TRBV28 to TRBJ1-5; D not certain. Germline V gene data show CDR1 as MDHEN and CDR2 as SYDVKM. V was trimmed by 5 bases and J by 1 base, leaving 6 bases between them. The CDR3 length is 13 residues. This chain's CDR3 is CASSIGSNQPQHF. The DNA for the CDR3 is TGTGCCAGCAGTATCGGAAGCAATCAGCCCCAGCATTTT.

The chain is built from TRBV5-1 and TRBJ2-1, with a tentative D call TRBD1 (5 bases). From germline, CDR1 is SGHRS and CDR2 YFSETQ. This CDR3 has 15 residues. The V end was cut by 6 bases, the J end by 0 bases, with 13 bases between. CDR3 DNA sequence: TGCGCCAGCAATCTCGACAGTAGCTCCTACAATGAGCAGTTCTTC. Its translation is CASNLDSSSYNEQFF. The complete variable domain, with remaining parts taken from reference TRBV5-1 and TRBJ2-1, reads KAGVTQTPRYLIKTRGQQVTLSCSPISGHRSVSWYQQTPGQGLQFLFEYFSETQRNKGNFPGRFSGRQFSNSRSEMNVSTLELGDSALYLCASNLDSSSYNEQFFGPGTRLTVL.

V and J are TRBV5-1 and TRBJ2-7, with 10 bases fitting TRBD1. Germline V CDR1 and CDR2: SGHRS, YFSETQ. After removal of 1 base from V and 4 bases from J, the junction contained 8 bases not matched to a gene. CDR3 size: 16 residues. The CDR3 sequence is CASSLQTGGGRYEQYF. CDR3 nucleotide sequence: TGCGCCAGCAGCTTGCAGACAGGGGGCGGGCGATACGAGCAGTACTTC. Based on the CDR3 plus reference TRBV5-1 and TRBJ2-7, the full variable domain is KAGVTQTPRYLIKTRGQQVTLSCSPISGHRSVSWYQQTPGQGLQFLFEYFSETQRNKGNFPGRFSGRQFSNSRSEMNVSTLELGDSALYLCASSLQTGGGRYEQYFGPGTRLTVT.

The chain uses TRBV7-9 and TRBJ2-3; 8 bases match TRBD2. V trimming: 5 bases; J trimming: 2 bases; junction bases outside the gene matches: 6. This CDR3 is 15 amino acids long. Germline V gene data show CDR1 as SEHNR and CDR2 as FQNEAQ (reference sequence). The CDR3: CASSPTSGYTDTQYF. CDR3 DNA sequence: TGTGCCAGCAGCCCAACTAGCGGATACACAGATACGCAGTATTTT.

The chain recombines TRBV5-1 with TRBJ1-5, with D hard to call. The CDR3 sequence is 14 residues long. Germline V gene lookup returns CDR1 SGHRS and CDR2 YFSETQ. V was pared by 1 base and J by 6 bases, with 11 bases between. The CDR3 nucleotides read TGCGCCAGCAGCTTGTTCGGGCCATTTCAGCCCCAGCATTTT. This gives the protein CASSLFGPFQPQHF.

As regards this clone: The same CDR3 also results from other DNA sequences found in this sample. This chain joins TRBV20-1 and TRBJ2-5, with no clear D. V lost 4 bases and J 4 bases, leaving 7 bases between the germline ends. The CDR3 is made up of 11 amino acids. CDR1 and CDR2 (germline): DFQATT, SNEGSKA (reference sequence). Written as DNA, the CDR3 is TGCAGTGCTACCGACGGAGAGACCCAGTACTTC. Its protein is CSATDGETQYF.

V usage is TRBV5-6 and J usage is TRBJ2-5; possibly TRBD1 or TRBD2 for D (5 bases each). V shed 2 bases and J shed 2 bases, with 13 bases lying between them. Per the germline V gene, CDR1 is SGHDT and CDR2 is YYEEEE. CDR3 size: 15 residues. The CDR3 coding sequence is TGTGCCAGCAGCTTTGGGGGAACTACACAAGAGACCCAGTACTTC. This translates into CASSFGGTTQETQYF.

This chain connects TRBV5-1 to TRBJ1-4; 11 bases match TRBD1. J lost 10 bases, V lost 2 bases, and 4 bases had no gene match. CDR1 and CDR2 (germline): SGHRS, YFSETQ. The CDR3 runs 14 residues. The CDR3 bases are TGCGCCAGCAGCTTCATCGGGACAGGGGGAAAACTGTTTTTT. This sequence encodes CASSFIGTGGKLFF.

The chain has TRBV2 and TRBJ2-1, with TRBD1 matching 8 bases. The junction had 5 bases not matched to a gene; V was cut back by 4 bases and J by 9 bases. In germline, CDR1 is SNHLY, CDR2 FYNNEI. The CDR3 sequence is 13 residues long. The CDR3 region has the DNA TGTGCCAGCAGTGCCGACAGGGGAAGTGAGCAGTTCTTC. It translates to CASSADRGSEQFF.

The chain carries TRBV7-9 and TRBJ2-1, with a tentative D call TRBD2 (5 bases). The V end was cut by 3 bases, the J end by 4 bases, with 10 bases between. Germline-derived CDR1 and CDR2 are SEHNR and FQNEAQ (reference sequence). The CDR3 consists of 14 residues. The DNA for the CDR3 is TGTGCCAGCAGCTTGGAGGAATTATACAATGAGCAGTTCTTC. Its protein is CASSLEELYNEQFF. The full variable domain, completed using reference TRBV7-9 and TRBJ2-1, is DTGVSQNPRHKITKRGQNVTFRCDPISEHNRLYWYRQTLGQGPEFLTYFQNEAQLEKSRLLSDRFSAERPKGSFSTLEIQRTEQGDSAMYLCASSLEELYNEQFFGPGTRLTVL.

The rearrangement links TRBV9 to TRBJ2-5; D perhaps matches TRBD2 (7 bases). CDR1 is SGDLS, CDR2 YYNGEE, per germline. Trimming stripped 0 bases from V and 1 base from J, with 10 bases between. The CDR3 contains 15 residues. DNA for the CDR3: TGTGCCAGCAGCGTAGTTAGGGGGGGCCAAGAGACCCAGTACTTC. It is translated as CASSVVRGGQETQYF.

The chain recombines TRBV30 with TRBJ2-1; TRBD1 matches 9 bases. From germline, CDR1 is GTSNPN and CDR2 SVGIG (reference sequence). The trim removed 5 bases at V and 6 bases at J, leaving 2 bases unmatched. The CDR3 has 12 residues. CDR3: CAWGQGSNEQFF. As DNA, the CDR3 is TGTGCCTGGGGACAGGGGTCCAATGAGCAGTTCTTC.

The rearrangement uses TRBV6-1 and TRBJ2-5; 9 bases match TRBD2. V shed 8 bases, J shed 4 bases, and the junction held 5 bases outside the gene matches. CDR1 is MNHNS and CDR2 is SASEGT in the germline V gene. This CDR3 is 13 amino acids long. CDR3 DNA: TGTGCCAGCGGGGCGGGAGGGGGAGAGACCCAGTACTTC. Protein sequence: CASGAGGGETQYF.

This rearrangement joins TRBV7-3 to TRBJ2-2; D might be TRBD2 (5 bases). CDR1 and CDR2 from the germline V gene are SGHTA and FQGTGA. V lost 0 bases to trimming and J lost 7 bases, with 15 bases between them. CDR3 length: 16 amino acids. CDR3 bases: TGTGCCAGCAGCTTAACCCCCTCAACTAGTATCGGGGAGCTGTTTTTT. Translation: CASSLTPSTSIGELFF.

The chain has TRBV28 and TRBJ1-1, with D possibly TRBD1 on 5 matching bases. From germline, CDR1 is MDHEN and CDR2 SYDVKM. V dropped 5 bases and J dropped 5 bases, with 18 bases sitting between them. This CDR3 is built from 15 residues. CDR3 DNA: TGTGCCAGCAGTCCCCTGGCCGGGGGGACGACTGAAGCTTTCTTT. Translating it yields CASSPLAGGTTEAFF.

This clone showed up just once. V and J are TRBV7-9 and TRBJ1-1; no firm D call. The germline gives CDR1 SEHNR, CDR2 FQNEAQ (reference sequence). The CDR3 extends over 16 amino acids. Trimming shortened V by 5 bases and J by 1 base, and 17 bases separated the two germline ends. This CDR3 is CASSTGREITNTEAFF. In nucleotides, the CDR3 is TGTGCCAGCAGCACCGGTCGTGAGATCACGAACACTGAAGCTTTCTTT.

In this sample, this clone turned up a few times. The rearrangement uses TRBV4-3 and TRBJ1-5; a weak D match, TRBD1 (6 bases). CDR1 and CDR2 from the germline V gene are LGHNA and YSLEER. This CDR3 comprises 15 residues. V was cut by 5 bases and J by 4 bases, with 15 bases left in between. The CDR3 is CASSRGSLGNQPQHF. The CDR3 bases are TGCGCCAGCAGCAGGGGGTCCCTAGGAAATCAGCCCCAGCATTTT.

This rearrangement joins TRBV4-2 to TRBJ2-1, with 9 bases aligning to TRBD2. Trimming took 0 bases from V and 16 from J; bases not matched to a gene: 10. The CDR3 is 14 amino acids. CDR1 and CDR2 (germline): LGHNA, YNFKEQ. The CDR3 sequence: CASSQDLGEREAFF. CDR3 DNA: TGTGCCAGCAGCCAAGATCTGGGGGAGCGGGAGGCATTCTTC.

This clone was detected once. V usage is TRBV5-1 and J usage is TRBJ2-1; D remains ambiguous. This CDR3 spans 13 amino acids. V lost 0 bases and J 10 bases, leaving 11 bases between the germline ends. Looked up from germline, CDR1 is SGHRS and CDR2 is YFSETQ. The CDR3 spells CASSLEAASEQFF. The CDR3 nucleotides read TGCGCCAGCAGCTTGGAGGCGGCGAGCGAGCAGTTCTTC.

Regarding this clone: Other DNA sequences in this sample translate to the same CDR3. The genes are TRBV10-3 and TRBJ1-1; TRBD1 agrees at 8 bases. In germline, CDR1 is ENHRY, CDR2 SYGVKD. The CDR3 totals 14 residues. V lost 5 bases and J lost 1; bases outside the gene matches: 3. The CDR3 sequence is CAISQGAGNTEAFF. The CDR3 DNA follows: TGTGCCATCAGTCAGGGGGCAGGGAACACTGAAGCTTTCTTT.

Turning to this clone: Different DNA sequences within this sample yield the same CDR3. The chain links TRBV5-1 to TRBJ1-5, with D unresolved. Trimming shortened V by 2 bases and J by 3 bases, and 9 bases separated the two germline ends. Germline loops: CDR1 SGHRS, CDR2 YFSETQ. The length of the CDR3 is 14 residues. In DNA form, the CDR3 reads TGCGCCAGCAGCTTAGGAGTTTCCAATCAGCCCCAGCATTTT. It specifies CASSLGVSNQPQHF.

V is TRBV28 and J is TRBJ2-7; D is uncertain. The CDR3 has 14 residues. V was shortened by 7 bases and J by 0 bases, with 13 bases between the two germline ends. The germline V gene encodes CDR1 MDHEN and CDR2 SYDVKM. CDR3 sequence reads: CASTSVGSSYEQYF. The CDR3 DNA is TGTGCCAGCACCTCGGTAGGTAGCTCCTACGAGCAGTACTTC. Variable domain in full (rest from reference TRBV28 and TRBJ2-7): DVKVTQSSRYLVKRTGEKVFLECVQDMDHENMFWYRQDPGLGLRLIYFSYDVKMKEKGDIPEGYSVSREKKERFSLILESASTNQTSMYLCASTSVGSSYEQYFGPGTRLTVT.

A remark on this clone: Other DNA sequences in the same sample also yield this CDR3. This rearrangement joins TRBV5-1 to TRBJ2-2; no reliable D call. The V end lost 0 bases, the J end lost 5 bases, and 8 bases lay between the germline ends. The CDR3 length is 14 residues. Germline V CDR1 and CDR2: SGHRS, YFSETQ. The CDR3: CASSLDSRTGELFF. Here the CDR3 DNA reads TGCGCCAGCAGCTTGGACTCTCGGACCGGGGAGCTGTTTTTT.